The 9 T cell receptor beta chains below come from one sample, sequenced in a study of CD8+CD57+ T cells in acquired aplastic anemia. An expansion of CD8+CD57+ cells by flow cytometry had been shown in patients chosen for sequencing. TCR beta VDJ combinations and CDR3 sequences were profiled from genomic DNA. MiXCR was run by TCRdb on the reads, yielding one entry per CDR3 protein. The sample records tens of thousands of distinct CDR3 sequences, 63% being singletons. The sequenced material came from sorted CD4+, CD8+, or CD8+CD57+ T cells (not recorded which) from PBMCs. The receptors stem from a human donor with aplastic anemia.

As regards this clonotype: One base away lies a much larger clone, so this may be a sequencing read error. The chain combines TRBV7-6 with TRBJ2-1; 7 positions agree with TRBD2. This CDR3 contains 15 residues. From germline, CDR1 is SGHVS and CDR2 FNYEAQ. For the CDR3, the DNA is TGTGCCAGCAGCGTATCAGCGGGGCCCTACAATGAGCGGTTCTTC. Its translation is CASSVSAGPYNERFF.

The CDR3 region is CASRESSYEQYF. In DNA, the CDR3 is TGTGCCAGCAGGGAAAGCTCCTACGAGCAGTACTTC. The chain joins TRBV2 to TRBJ2-7; D is unclear. This CDR3 comprises 12 residues. Germline values: CDR1 SNHLY, CDR2 FYNNEI. V was shortened by 6 bases and J by 0 bases, with 6 bases between the two germline ends.

This rearrangement joins TRBV10-3 to TRBJ2-1; D is possibly TRBD1 (6 bases). CDR1 ENHRY and CDR2 SYGVKD come from the germline V gene. The CDR3 is 15 residues long. CDR3 nucleotide sequence: TGTGTCAGCAGTGAAAAGGACAGCTCCCTCTCAGAGCAGTTCTTC. Translating it yields CVSSEKDSSLSEQFF.

On this clonotype itself: One junction end does not reproduce the germline sequence, and a read error may be involved. The chain combines TRBV10-2 with TRBJ2-1, with TRBD1 matching over 7 bases. The CDR3 has 12 residues. The V gene's germline CDR1 is WSHSY and CDR2 SAAADI. The CDR3 protein is CASRPDRERRNF. The CDR3 DNA reads TGCGCCAGCAGACCCGACAGGGAAAGGCGCAATTTC.

In this sample, this clonotype turned up a few times. The chain joins TRBV19 to TRBJ1-6, with TRBD1 identical over 11 bases. The junction had 4 bases not matched to a gene; V was cut back by 5 bases and J by 10 bases. Germline values: CDR1 LNHDA, CDR2 SQIVND (reference sequence). The CDR3 contains 14 residues. The CDR3: CASSGTGGSSPLHF. The CDR3, as DNA: TGTGCCAGTAGTGGGACAGGGGGTAGCTCACCCCTCCACTTT.

Note on this clonotype: This may come from a read error, since a much larger clone is one base off. V and J are TRBV6-5 and TRBJ1-6; no reliable D call. Germline V gene sequence: CDR1 MNHEY, CDR2 SVGAGI. The CDR3 consists of 17 residues. The CDR3: CANSYSGVSSYNSPLHF. The CDR3 DNA reads as TGTGCCAACAGTTACTCTGGGGTTAGCTCCTATAATTCACCCCTCCACTTT.

This clonotype was recorded at least ten times. CDR3 bases: TGCGCCAGCACCCCCGGGGGGGCGAGTGAAAAACTGTTTTTT. Residues: CASTPGGASEKLFF. This chain connects TRBV10-2 to TRBJ1-4, with a tentative D call TRBD1 (6 bases). The V end lost 7 bases, the J end lost 7 bases, and 16 bases lay between the germline ends. The CDR3 consists of 14 residues. Germline V gene sequence: CDR1 WSHSY, CDR2 SAAADI.

This clonotype was detected many times. The J gene is TRBJ1-1, the V gene TRBV9, with 7 nucleotides matching TRBD1. J gave up 4 bases and V 4 bases, and 10 bases lay outside the gene matches. Per germline, CDR1 SGDLS and CDR2 YYNGEE. CDR3 length: 15 residues. CDR3 region: CASSLQGVRGTEAFF. DNA of the CDR3: TGTGCCAGCAGCCTCCAGGGGGTGAGGGGCACTGAAGCTTTCTTT.

This clonotype was seen a handful of times. This chain uses TRBV7-9 with TRBJ2-7; D may be TRBD1 (5 bases). Germline values: CDR1 SEHNR, CDR2 FQNEAQ (reference sequence). The CDR3 extends over 15 amino acids. V shed 1 base and J shed 2 bases, with 12 bases lying between them. CDR3: CASSLDRQGPYEQYF. The CDR3 DNA reads as TGTGCCAGCAGCTTAGATAGGCAGGGTCCCTACGAGCAGTACTTC.